This is a list of T cell receptor beta chains from one sample in a study of human T cells and chemical hapten exposure. TCRdb redid the calling of the RACE reads with MiXCR, one entry per CDR3 protein. The table shows tens of thousands of distinct CDR3 sequences, with around 12% occurring only once. This material consisted of whole blood, taken in connection with sensitization to the hapten diphenylcyclopropenone (DPC). These receptors were collected from a young woman with alopecia areata. Some clones in this sample may be carry-over from other donors' samples. CDR3s leave out the opening cysteine and the closing phenylalanine or tryptophan. Fields, in order: V gene, CDR3 length, CDR3 protein.

V: TRBV6-5
length: 10
CDR3: ASRTGSGGYT

V: TRBV28
length: 10
CDR3: ASSPYLREQF

V: TRBV11-3
length: 12
CDR3: ASSLGASSNEQF

V: TRBV11-3
length: 12
CDR3: ASSSHGVPDTQY

V: TRBV15
length: 10
CDR3: ATSRDHYEQY

V: TRBV29-1
length: 12
CDR3: SVEAPGHLNEQY

V: TRBV7-9
length: 13
CDR3: ASSINRGRQYEQY

V: TRBV12-3/TRBV12-4
length: 8
CDR3: ASSSGELF

V: TRBV7-2
length: 9
CDR3: ASSFYTEAF

V: TRBV28
length: 13
CDR3: ASSLGTGGSYEQY

V: TRBV6-2/TRBV6-3
length: 13
CDR3: ASSLVAGRVSEQY

V: TRBV30
length: 12
CDR3: AWSLRDRVNEQY

V: TRBV9
length: 10
CDR3: ASSATGHEQY

V: TRBV5-1
length: 12
CDR3: ASSLDQVPYEQY

V: TRBV29-1
length: 10
CDR3: SVAQGNTEAF

V: TRBV5-1
length: 14
CDR3: ASSYAGQGRTDTQY

V: TRBV7-2
length: 16
CDR3: ASSQNDRGLHTPYEQY

V: TRBV5-5
length: 15
CDR3: ASSLYFPGSSYNEQF

V: TRBV4-2
length: 14
CDR3: ASSQAQGGSDTEAF

V: TRBV7-6
length: 13
CDR3: ASSLWSGANQPQH

V: TRBV7-2
length: 12
CDR3: ASSLEAGRDTQY

V: TRBV7-9
length: 15
CDR3: ASSPPPPSGRFDEQF

V: TRBV4-3
length: 14
CDR3: ASSQDHRGADYGYT

V: TRBV28
length: 12
CDR3: ASRLSRPTDTQY

V: TRBV18
length: 10
CDR3: ASSPPSIEQF

V: TRBV11-2
length: 13
CDR3: ASSKTSGSYNEQF

V: TRBV7-6
length: 11
CDR3: ASSLARKETQY

V: TRBV15
length: 11
CDR3: ATQASLSYEQY

V: TRBV28
length: 10
CDR3: ASRRRREEQF

V: TRBV6-1
length: 10
CDR3: ASRGLHLGYT

V: TRBV5-1
length: 12
CDR3: ASSRGQAVGELF

V: TRBV12-3/TRBV12-4
length: 12
CDR3: ASSLRLAAETQY

V: TRBV7-8
length: 12
CDR3: ASSLDEGTNEQY

V: TRBV9
length: 8
CDR3: ASSVETQY

V: TRBV9
length: 14
CDR3: ASSVAPGPTTDTQY

V: TRBV29-1
length: 12
CDR3: SVGYAEKRNEQF

V: TRBV7-2
length: 12
CDR3: ASSSKTGYNEQF

V: TRBV28
length: 13
CDR3: ASSPEVAGSYEQY

V: TRBV28
length: 10
CDR3: ASSHPGIEQY

V: TRBV2
length: 13
CDR3: ASSGQGVQNTEAF

V: TRBV20-1
length: 12
CDR3: SATGTGHNQPQH

V: TRBV7-2
length: 14
CDR3: ASSPGQGNSNYGYT

V: TRBV6-5
length: 12
CDR3: ASSYAQGWTEAF

V: TRBV7-2
length: 12
CDR3: ASSLYREAGELF

V: TRBV19
length: 12
CDR3: ASSTPDTTYEQY

V: TRBV6-2/TRBV6-3
length: 13
CDR3: ASILGQLSTDTQY

V: TRBV2
length: 12
CDR3: ASRPPLGRAEQY

V: TRBV6-2/TRBV6-3
length: 14
CDR3: ASSYALRTGNQPQH

V: TRBV20-1
length: 13
CDR3: SAPGQGAINTEAF

V: TRBV5-5
length: 13
CDR3: ASSLGTGLSYEQY

V: TRBV4-3
length: 12
CDR3: ASSQEIWGRGAF